The T cell receptor (beta chain) under discussion was sequenced for a study of blood T cell repertoires in COVID-19. Study-wide background: Collection of acute and convalescent COVID-19 samples took place in the United States, Italy and Spain. From T cells, B-cell-depleted T cells, or PBMCs came the material, which was cDNA or gDNA.

Germline trimming cut 6 bases from V and 6 bases from J; bases unmatched to any gene: 2. The length of the CDR3 is 12 residues. Germline CDR1 LNHDA, CDR2 SQIVND (reference sequence). Per the authors' pipeline: Estimation of nucleated cell counts relied on the amplification of reference gene primers. Clones were read by immunoSEQ multiplex PCR, and TCRdb kept only the in-frame ones, dropping some. V and J calls and clone size are those listed in that table; D and trimming were worked out from the DNA. This table has around 200,000 clones, 75% to 90% appearing once. The chain carries TRBV19 and TRBJ1-2; 9 bases are a match to TRBD1. This TCR was recovered from a middle-aged man with acute or convalescent COVID-19. Sequenced: peripheral blood. DNA for the CDR3: TGTGCCAGTAGACGGACAGGGGATGGCTACACCTTC. Translation: CASRRTGDGYTF.